One sample yielded the 4 T cell receptor beta chains listed below, sequenced in a study of siplizumab effects on memory and regulatory T cells. This table comes from immunoSEQ multiplex PCR, and its TCRdb copy is limited to in-frame clones, with some not included. The sample carries tens of thousands of clones, about 90% recorded once. Specimen: CD8+ T cells sorted from blood. These TCRs come from a human donor in good health.

This chain connects TRBV5-8 to TRBJ1-1; D call uncertain. This CDR3 has 15 residues. Trimming pared 0 bases from V and 1 base from J, leaving 10 bases between. CDR1 SGHTS and CDR2 YDEGEE come from the germline V gene. The CDR3 DNA sequence: TGTGCCAGCAGCTTGGATGGGATCCGGAACACTGAAGCTTTCTTT. Protein sequence: CASSLDGIRNTEAFF.

V gene TRBV7-9 combines with J gene TRBJ2-3, with 7 positions matching TRBD2. In germline, CDR1 is SEHNR, CDR2 FQNEAQ (reference sequence). The V and J ends lost 8 bases and 4 bases, in that order; junction bases with no gene match: 18. The CDR3 is 17 residues long. CDR3 in DNA: TGTGCCAGCCTTCCCTCCGGTGTGGGAGGGCCGCCAGATACGCAGTATTTT. Amino acid sequence: CASLPSGVGGPPDTQYF.

The genes are TRBV19 and TRBJ2-2; D not certain. The V end lost 3 bases, the J end lost 8 bases, and 13 bases lay between the germline ends. Germline loops: CDR1 LNHDA, CDR2 SQIVND (reference sequence). CDR3 length: 14 residues. The CDR3 region is CASSIFSRTGELFF. The CDR3 DNA is TGTGCCAGTAGTATTTTTTCGAGAACGGGGGAGCTGTTTTTT.

The chain has TRBV5-1 and TRBJ2-7; D remains ambiguous. Trimming took 4 bases from V and 1 from J, leaving 3 bases between them. CDR3 length equals 11 residues. Germline lookup yields CDR1 SGHRS and CDR2 YFSETQ. In nucleotides, the CDR3 is TGCGCCAGCAGCCCATCCTACGAGCAGTACTTC. Translating gives CASSPSYEQYF.